The T cell receptor (beta chain) described here comes from a study of technical replicates of blood from a few donors. Using immunoSEQ multiplex PCR, the repertoire was profiled, and TCRdb retains in-frame clones only, with some absent. The sample lists tens of thousands of clones, about 95% occurring once. Sequencing was carried out using T cells isolated from PBMCs. The clonotype was recovered from a human donor in good health.

CDR3 DNA sequence: TGTGCCAGCAGTTTATCCTATGAGCAGTTCTTC. It is translated as CASSLSYEQFF. This chain uses TRBV28 with TRBJ2-1; the D is unclear. V was pared by 1 base and J by 8 bases, with 3 bases between. The CDR3 length is 11 residues. Per the germline V gene, CDR1 is MDHEN and CDR2 is SYDVKM.